These T cell receptor beta chains were read from a single sample in a study of shared clonotypes between healthy human individuals. Sequencing used immunoSEQ multiplex PCR; TCRdb keeps in-frame clones, though not all of them. The profile shows millions of clones, around 90% of them singletons. The source material was naive CD4+ T cells sorted from blood. The receptors derive from a man between 18 and 29 years old in good health. Each CDR3 is given with its conserved first and last residue. The D gene is left open where the match is weak. A clone size is listed for some rows: how often the clone was seen (once, few, many), or a class if it is expanded.

>TRBV28|TRBD1|TRBJ1-4|once
TGTGCCAGCATGACTCCACCGGGACAGAGGGCCGTAGCTAATGAAAAACTGTTTTTT
CASMTPPGQRAVANEKLFF
>TRBV18|-|TRBJ1-1|-
TGTGCCAGCACCGCCGGCATGAACACTGAAGCTTTCTTT
CASTAGMNTEAFF
>TRBV5-1|-|TRBJ1-1|-
TGCGCCAGCAGCACCCGACAGTTGAACACTGAAGCTTTCTTT
CASSTRQLNTEAFF
>TRBV6-5|-|TRBJ2-7|-
TGTGCCTCCAGAGGACCTGGGGGGGAGCAGTACTTC
CASRGPGGEQYF
>TRBV7-3|TRBD2|TRBJ2-3|-
TGTGCCAGCAGCTGGGGACTAGCGGGCGCAGATACGCAGTATTTT
CASSWGLAGADTQYF
>TRBV4-1|-|TRBJ2-1|-
TGCGCCAGCAGCCAAGAGTTGGCAGTATCCTACAATGAGCAGTTCTTC
CASSQELAVSYNEQFF
>TRBV10-3|-|TRBJ1-1|-
TGTGCCATCAGTGAGTCGACCGGGGGCTACACTGAAGCTTTCTTT
CAISESTGGYTEAFF
>TRBV2|TRBD1|TRBJ1-1|-
TGTGCCAGCAGTCACCGGGGGGACAGGAACACTGAAGCTTTCTTT
CASSHRGDRNTEAFF
>TRBV14|-|TRBJ2-3|-
TGTGCCAGCAGCCAGGCACCAACAGGTTTCACGCAGTATTTT
CASSQAPTGFTQYF
>TRBV27|-|TRBJ2-7|-
TGTGCCAGCAGTCCCCGTCACCATTACGAGCAGTACTTC
CASSPRHHYEQYF
>TRBV19|-|TRBJ1-2|-
TGTGCCAGTAGTATCTCTCCCGCGGTGGGATATGGCTACACCTTC
CASSISPAVGYGYTF
>TRBV7-2|TRBD2|TRBJ2-1|-
TGTGCCAGCAGCTGGGGAGGGTTCAAGGAGGATGAGCAGTTCTTC
CASSWGGFKEDEQFF
>TRBV11-2|-|TRBJ2-7|few
TGTGCCAGCAGCTTAGGTTTCTACGAGCAGTACTTC
CASSLGFYEQYF
>TRBV25-1|-|TRBJ2-1|-
TGTGCCAGCAGTGAAATTCGGCTCGAGGGACATGAGCAGTTCTTC
CASSEIRLEGHEQFF
>TRBV2|-|TRBJ1-1|-
TGTGCCAGCAATATGTACACTGAAGCTTTCTTT
CASNMYTEAFF
>TRBV4-3|TRBD1|TRBJ2-7|-
TGCGCCAGCAGCCAAGGGACAGGGCCTAGCTCCTACGAGCAGTACTTC
CASSQGTGPSSYEQYF
>TRBV25-1|-|TRBJ1-1|-
TGTGCCAGCGGTTCGGGTTCCGGGTCGACTTTCTTT
CASGSGSGSTFF
>TRBV25-1|TRBD2|TRBJ2-5|-
TGTGCCAGCAGTGACCGGACTAGCGGGAGGACAGAGACCCAGTACTTC
CASSDRTSGRTETQYF
>TRBV25-1|-|TRBJ1-6|-
TGTGCCACTAGGAGGGGCTCCTATAATTCACCCCTCCACTTT
CATRRGSYNSPLHF
>TRBV18|-|TRBJ2-1|-
TGTGCCAGCTCACCAATCGAACCCCTTACATCCTACAATGAGCAGTTCTTC
CASSPIEPLTSYNEQFF
>TRBV6-5|TRBD1|TRBJ2-5|once
TGTGCCAGCAGTTACTGGGCACAGGGGGCGGGGGAGACCCAGTACTTC
CASSYWAQGAGETQYF
>TRBV30|-|TRBJ1-2|-
TGTGCCTGGAGTGTCGCGGGGTCTAACTATGGCTACACCTTC
CAWSVAGSNYGYTF
>TRBV5-1|TRBD1|TRBJ2-5|-
TGCGCCAGCAGCTTGAGGGACAGGGGTTCCCAGTACTTC
CASSLRDRGSQYF
>TRBV5-6|TRBD2|TRBJ2-2|-
TGTGCCAGCAGCTTGGTTCCAGCGGGAGGGCCAGGCGGGGAGCTGTTTTTT
CASSLVPAGGPGGELFF
>TRBV27|-|TRBJ1-5|-
TGTGCCAGCAGTCTGACAGGAAATCAGCCCCAGCATTTT
CASSLTGNQPQHF
>TRBV11-2|TRBD2|TRBJ2-7|-
TGTGCCAGCAGCTCCGGGGGGTCGGGCAACTACGAGCAGTACTTC
CASSSGGSGNYEQYF
>TRBV12-5|-|TRBJ2-2|-
TGTGCTAGTGCCCCGGGGACCGGGGAGCTGTTTTTT
CASAPGTGELFF
>TRBV4-3|-|TRBJ1-1|-
TGCGCCAGCAGCCAAGTTTGGGGAGGTGACACTGAAGCTTTCTTT
CASSQVWGGDTEAFF
>TRBV27|TRBD1|TRBJ2-3|-
TGTGCCAGCAGTACCCGGACAGGGGCAGATACGCAGTATTTT
CASSTRTGADTQYF
>TRBV7-3|TRBD1|TRBJ1-1|-
TGTGCCAGCAGCTTGAGGGGACAGGGGAACACTGAAGCTTTCTTT
CASSLRGQGNTEAFF
>TRBV5-1|-|TRBJ1-5|-
TGCGCCAGCAGCCCCGGGGGGGCCGGCAATCAGCCCCAGCATTTT
CASSPGGAGNQPQHF
>TRBV7-3|TRBD2|TRBJ2-1|-
TGTGCCAGCAGCAAAACCGGGACTAGCGATGAGCAGTTCTTC
CASSKTGTSDEQFF
>TRBV6-4|-|TRBJ2-2|-
TGTGCCAGCAGTGCTGAAAGCACCGGGGAGCTGTTTTTT
CASSAESTGELFF
>TRBV28|-|TRBJ1-4|-
TGTGCCAGCAGTTTAGAGTGGAACAGGTTGGAAGAAAAACTGTTTTTT
CASSLEWNRLEEKLFF
>TRBV5-8|TRBD2|TRBJ2-2|once
TGTGCCAGCAGCTTGACCCTTTTAGCGGGAGCGCGCACCGGGGAGCTGTTTTTT
CASSLTLLAGARTGELFF
>TRBV25-1|TRBD1|TRBJ2-1|-
TGTGCCAGCAGTGTAAACAGGGGGTACAACAATGAGCAGTTCTTC
CASSVNRGYNNEQFF
>TRBV5-1|TRBD1|TRBJ2-7|-
TGCGCCAGCAGCTTGGGACCCCAGGGGGCTGGTAACTACGAGCAGTACTTC
CASSLGPQGAGNYEQYF
>TRBV4-1|TRBD2|TRBJ2-2|-
TGCGCCAGCAGCCAAGAAGGTGGTAGGGGAGCGGGGACCGGGGAGCTGTTTTTT
CASSQEGGRGAGTGELFF
>TRBV5-4|TRBD2|TRBJ2-3|-
TGTGCCAGCAGCTCCCGGGAAATAGCGGGGGGTCCTTCTATAGATACGCAGTATTTT
CASSSREIAGGPSIDTQYF
>TRBV5-4|TRBD1|TRBJ1-1|-
TGTGCCAGCAGCCGGGGGACAGGCCAGGATAAGACTGAAGCTTTCTTT
CASSRGTGQDKTEAFF
>TRBV6-6|-|TRBJ2-6|once
TGTGCCAGCACCAAGGGAGACTCTGGGGCCAACGTCCTGACTTTC
CASTKGDSGANVLTF
>TRBV10-3|-|TRBJ2-2|once
TGTGCCATCGGCGGTCGACTCACCGGGGAGCTGTTTTTT
CAIGGRLTGELFF
>TRBV7-9|TRBD1|TRBJ2-7|-
TGTGCCAGCACCCTCGACAGGGTCTCCTACGAGCAGTACTTC
CASTLDRVSYEQYF
>TRBV5-1|TRBD2|TRBJ2-3|-
TGCGCCAGCAGCGTAGCGGGCTTTATGGGCACAGATACGCAGTATTTT
CASSVAGFMGTDTQYF
>TRBV2|TRBD1|TRBJ1-5|once
TGTGCCAGCAGGGAGACAGGGGTTAGCAATCAGCCCCAGCATTTT
CASRETGVSNQPQHF
>TRBV10-3|-|TRBJ2-1|-
TGTGCCATCAGTGAGTCGATGGGGGTCCCCCCCTACAATGAGCAGTTCTTC
CAISESMGVPPYNEQFF
>TRBV4-1|-|TRBJ1-5|-
TGCGCCAGCAGCCAATCCCAGTGGGGAAATCAGCCCCAGCATTTT
CASSQSQWGNQPQHF
>TRBV20-1|-|TRBJ1-2|-
TGCAGTGCATTGGTGGCCTATGGCTACACCTTC
CSALVAYGYTF
>TRBV5-1|TRBD2|TRBJ2-7|-
TGCGCCAGCAGCGTGACTAGCGGGAGGTACGAGCAGTACTTC
CASSVTSGRYEQYF
>TRBV5-4|-|TRBJ2-7|-
TGTGCCAGCAGTCTTACCCTAGGCGAGCAGTACTTC
CASSLTLGEQYF
>TRBV4-1|-|TRBJ1-2|-
TGCGCCAGCAGCCTAGCCTCAGGTCGGGGCTACACCTTC
CASSLASGRGYTF
>TRBV10-3|-|TRBJ1-2|-
TGTGCCATCAGTGAGTCGTGGCAGACTAACTATGGCTACACCTTC
CAISESWQTNYGYTF
>TRBV2|TRBD2|TRBJ2-7|-
TGTGCCAGCTCGGCCCCCGGGACTAGCGGGGCCACGCTAACCTACGAGCAGTACTTC
CASSAPGTSGATLTYEQYF
>TRBV10-3|-|TRBJ1-2|few
TGTGCCATCAGCGAGGTTCCTCAGATTACGAGGGATGGCTACACCTTC
CAISEVPQITRDGYTF
>TRBV7-2|-|TRBJ2-7|-
TGTGCCAGCAGACCCTCATGGCAAAACTACGAGCAGTACTTC
CASRPSWQNYEQYF